One sample yielded the 25 T cell receptor beta chains listed below, sequenced in a study of blood T cell repertoires in COVID-19. Sequencing used immunoSEQ multiplex PCR; TCRdb keeps in-frame clones, though not all of them. The data contain over 200,000 clones, 85% to 90% of them singletons. The sequencing input was peripheral blood. The receptors originated from a woman aged 60 to 75 with acute or convalescent COVID-19.

The chain employs TRBV4-2 and TRBJ1-2; 10 nucleotides align to TRBD1. CDR1 and CDR2 (germline): LGHNA, YNFKEQ. The V gene end was trimmed by 4 bases and the J gene end by 2 bases; junction bases not matched to a gene: 10. This CDR3 spans 17 amino acids. DNA for the CDR3: TGTGCCAGCAGCCCACCGGGACAGGGGCGCGAAAACTATGGCTACACCTTC. Protein sequence: CASSPPGQGRENYGYTF.

The chain links TRBV30 to TRBJ1-1; perhaps TRBD1 as D (6 bases). The CDR3 is made up of 16 amino acids. In germline, CDR1 is GTSNPN, CDR2 SVGIG (reference sequence). The V end was cut by 3 bases, the J end by 6 bases, with 23 bases between. The CDR3 DNA follows: TGTGCCTGGAGCCAACCTAGGACAGACGGGACCCCTGAAGCTTTCTTT. The encoded protein is CAWSQPRTDGTPEAFF.

This clone was seen a single time. The chain has TRBV24-1 and TRBJ2-1; 12 bases line up with TRBD1. CDR1 and CDR2 from the germline V gene are KGHDR and SFDVKD. The length of the CDR3 is 15 residues. Trimming removed 4 bases from V and 7 bases from J; junction bases left unmatched: 4. As DNA, the CDR3 is TGTGCCACCAGTGAGGGACAGGGGGCTTGGAATGAGCAGTTCTTC. This encodes CATSEGQGAWNEQFF.

The chain combines TRBV11-2 with TRBJ2-1; tentatively, D is TRBD1 (5 bases). The CDR3 has 14 amino acids. The germline V and J ends were trimmed by 5 bases and 7 bases, with 15 bases remaining between them. Germline loops: CDR1 SGHAT, CDR2 FQNNGV. CDR3 coding DNA: TGTGCCAGCAGCGCAGGGTTCTTTCGAAATGAGCAGTTCTTC. Amino acid sequence: CASSAGFFRNEQFF. Complete variable domain (other parts from reference TRBV11-2 and TRBJ2-1): EAGVAQSPRYKIIEKRQSVAFWCNPISGHATLYWYQQILGQGPKLLIQFQNNGVVDDSQLPKDRFSAERLKGVDSTLKIQPAKLEDSAVYLCASSAGFFRNEQFFGPGTRLTVL.

The chain carries TRBV12-3 or TRBV12-4 and TRBJ2-3, with D possibly matching TRBD1 (5 bases). The CDR3 totals 13 residues. V was shortened by 6 bases and J by 6 bases, with 13 bases between the two germline ends. CDR3 DNA sequence: TGTGCCAGCAGCCCCCTAGGGGTGGATACGCAGTATTTT. Translated: CASSPLGVDTQYF.

The V gene is TRBV19, the J gene TRBJ1-5; D perhaps matches TRBD1 (6 bases). Trimming removed 4 bases at V and 0 bases at J, with 25 bases between. CDR1 and CDR2 from the germline V gene are LNHDA and SQIVND (reference sequence). This CDR3 region has 20 residues. CDR3 in amino acids: CASSTHPETGAYISNQPQHF. The DNA of the CDR3 is TGTGCCAGTAGTACACACCCGGAGACAGGCGCGTATATTAGCAATCAGCCCCAGCATTTT.

J is TRBJ2-3 and V is TRBV7-9, with D tentatively TRBD1 (5 bases). The CDR3 is 14 residues long. Between the trimmed V and J ends, which lost 0 bases and 3 bases, there was a span of 7 bases. The germline gives CDR1 SEHNR, CDR2 FQNEAQ (reference sequence). CDR3 nucleotides: TGTGCCAGCAGCTTAGCGCACAGGACAGATACGCAGTATTTT. As protein: CASSLAHRTDTQYF.

The chain recombines TRBV19 with TRBJ2-7, with a possible D match to TRBD1 (6 bases). Trimming removed 3 bases at V and 2 bases at J, with 17 bases between. The CDR3 contains 16 residues. Germline V gives CDR1 LNHDA, CDR2 SQIVND (reference sequence). The DNA for the CDR3 is TGTGCCAGTAGTATCAAGACAGCCAGGGGTACCTACGAGCAGTACTTC. Translating it yields CASSIKTARGTYEQYF.

J is TRBJ1-1 and V is TRBV7-2, with 7 bases aligning to TRBD1. The CDR3 length is 15 residues. The trim removed 11 bases at V and 4 bases at J, leaving 16 bases unmatched. Germline loops: CDR1 SGHTA, CDR2 FQGNSA. For the CDR3, the DNA is TGTGCCGGACAGGCCCCCCCAGGGGTGGGCACTGAAGCTTTCTTT. It codes for CAGQAPPGVGTEAFF.

The CDR3 reads CAIAGTGTSYEQYF. CDR3 coding DNA: TGTGCCATCGCCGGGACAGGGACTTCCTACGAGCAGTACTTC. The genes are TRBV10-3 and TRBJ2-7; 9 bases agree with TRBD1. V was pared by 8 bases and J by 1 base, with 6 bases of the junction left unmatched. This CDR3 spans 14 amino acids. The germline gives CDR1 ENHRY, CDR2 SYGVKD.

The chain joins TRBV5-4 to TRBJ2-5; 8 bases line up with TRBD1. The CDR3 is made up of 15 amino acids. CDR1 and CDR2 from the germline V gene are SGHNT and YYREEE (reference sequence). J lost 2 bases, V lost 5 bases, and 8 bases had no gene match. The CDR3 bases are TGTGCCAGCAGACCAGGGGGCGCGGTTCAAGAGACCCAGTACTTC. Translating it yields CASRPGGAVQETQYF.

This clone was picked up one time. CDR3 DNA: TGTGCCAGTAGTATAGGATCCGCTAGCGGGAGTCCTGATACGCAGTATTTT. It yields the protein CASSIGSASGSPDTQYF. This sequence joins TRBV19 and TRBJ2-3; 10 nucleotides line up with TRBD2. Trimming took 1 base from V and 6 from J; bases not matched to a gene: 10. From germline, CDR1 is LNHDA and CDR2 SQIVND (reference sequence). The CDR3 is made up of 17 amino acids.

This sequence joins TRBV27 and TRBJ1-3; 9 bases agree with TRBD1. This CDR3 region has 16 residues. With V trimmed by 5 bases and J by 0 bases, 5 bases remained unmatched. Germline V lookup: CDR1 MNHEY, CDR2 SMNVEV (reference sequence). CDR3 sequence reads: CASSRTGALSGNTIYF. CDR3 DNA: TGTGCCAGCAGTAGGACAGGGGCGCTCTCTGGAAACACCATATATTTT.

The chain carries TRBV7-9 and TRBJ1-4; D may be TRBD1 (6 bases). V was shortened by 5 bases and J by 0 bases, with 10 bases between the two germline ends. CDR3 length equals 15 residues. Per the germline V gene, CDR1 is SEHNR and CDR2 is FQNEAQ (reference sequence). CDR3 DNA sequence: TGTGCCAGCAGCCCCGGACAGTCAACTAATGAAAAACTGTTTTTT. Its translation is CASSPGQSTNEKLFF.

This clone was counted a single time. This chain uses TRBV10-2 with TRBJ1-2; 7 positions match TRBD1. The CDR3 contains 15 residues. After removal of 4 bases from V and 6 bases from J, the junction contained 11 bases not matched to a gene. The germline gives CDR1 WSHSY, CDR2 SAAADI. CDR3 in DNA: TGCGCCAGCAGTGTACGGACGGGACAGTTAAATGGCTACACCTTC. It is translated as CASSVRTGQLNGYTF.

The V gene is TRBV3-1 (or the pseudogene TRBV3-2), the J gene TRBJ1-2, with 8 bases aligning to TRBD1. V gave up 0 bases and J gave up 2 bases; unmatched junction bases: 8. Germline V gene data show CDR1 as LGHDT and CDR2 as YNNKEL (reference sequence). The CDR3 extends over 17 amino acids. The CDR3 protein is CASSQDPDRGRNYGYTF. The CDR3 DNA sequence: TGTGCCAGCAGCCAAGATCCTGACAGGGGTCGAAACTATGGCTACACCTTC.

The chain uses TRBV11-2 and TRBJ2-7, with TRBD2 matching over 13 bases. With 4 bases clipped from V and 3 bases from J, the junction kept 3 bases outside the gene matches. Germline V lookup: CDR1 SGHAT, CDR2 FQNNGV. This CDR3 contains 15 residues. The CDR3 loop reads CASSYGTSGIYEQYF. The CDR3 DNA sequence: TGTGCCAGCAGCTATGGGACTAGCGGGATCTACGAGCAGTACTTC.

V usage is TRBV3-1 (or the pseudogene TRBV3-2) and J usage is TRBJ2-7; 9 nucleotides agree with TRBD2. The junction had 12 bases not matched to a gene; V was cut back by 4 bases and J by 5 bases. Per germline, CDR1 LGHDT and CDR2 YNNKEL (reference sequence). This CDR3 is built from 16 residues. CDR3 in DNA: TGTGCCAGCAGCCCGTCGCGAGGAGCGGGGGGCCACGAGCAGTACTTC. This gives the protein CASSPSRGAGGHEQYF.

Here the CDR3 DNA reads TGCAGCGTCAGCCCAGGGGGAGGTGAAAAACTGTTTTTT. Encoded protein: CSVSPGGGEKLFF. This chain uses TRBV29-1 with TRBJ1-4, with TRBD1 matching 7 bases. The V segment lost 6 bases and the J segment 7 bases; nucleotides outside the gene matches: 8. CDR1 is SQVTM, CDR2 ANQGSEA, per germline. The length of the CDR3 is 13 residues.

The chain joins TRBV29-1 to TRBJ1-5; 7 bases are a match to TRBD1. The V segment lost 5 bases and the J segment 4 bases; nucleotides outside the gene matches: 14. The CDR3 is 16 amino acids. Germline V lookup: CDR1 SQVTM, CDR2 ANQGSEA. CDR3 residues: CSVTIGTAQGNQPQHF. CDR3 bases: TGCAGCGTTACTATCGGGACAGCCCAAGGAAATCAGCCCCAGCATTTT.

This clone has a single count. The chain recombines TRBV5-1 with TRBJ2-5, with D maybe TRBD1 (5 bases). Germline CDR1 is SGHRS and CDR2 is YFSETQ. Trimming removed 2 bases at V and 5 bases at J, with 13 bases between. The CDR3 spans 14 residues. The CDR3 sequence: CASSFQGGKETQYF. CDR3 nucleotides: TGCGCCAGCAGCTTTCAGGGTGGCAAGGAGACCCAGTACTTC.

The CDR3 DNA reads TGTGCCAGCAGCCCGGTTAGCGGATCCTACGAGCAGTACTTC. Translating it yields CASSPVSGSYEQYF. This chain uses TRBV7-8 with TRBJ2-7, with D possibly TRBD2 on 6 matching bases. Germline CDR1 SGHVS, CDR2 FQNEAQ. Trimming shortened V by 5 bases and J by 1 base, and 12 bases separated the two germline ends. The CDR3 is made up of 14 amino acids.

This chain uses TRBV18 with TRBJ1-5; D ambiguous. CDR1 and CDR2 (germline): KGHSH, LQKENI. This CDR3 is built from 18 residues. V lost 3 bases and J lost 0, with 18 bases in between. The CDR3 bases are TGTGCCAGCTCACCTGCTGACGCCTCGGGATATAGCAATCAGCCCCAGCATTTT. Its translation is CASSPADASGYSNQPQHF.

This chain joins TRBV19 and TRBJ2-7, with TRBD1 matching over 7 bases. Germline loops: CDR1 LNHDA, CDR2 SQIVND (reference sequence). The V segment lost 3 bases and the J segment 3 bases; nucleotides outside the gene matches: 5. The CDR3 runs 14 residues. The CDR3 region is CASSIQTGIYEQYF. CDR3 sequence (DNA): TGTGCCAGTAGTATCCAGACAGGGATCTACGAGCAGTACTTC.

The chain is built from TRBV6-5 and TRBJ2-1; D is possibly TRBD2 (7 bases). CDR3 size: 15 residues. The ends were cut back, 8 bases at V and 3 bases at J, with 17 bases in the middle. Germline CDR1 reads MNHEY; CDR2 reads SVGAGI. CDR3 residues: CASGRGAAIYNEQFF. CDR3 DNA: TGTGCCAGCGGCCGGGGGGCGGCTATCTACAATGAGCAGTTCTTC.